This T cell receptor (beta chain) was captured by sequencing in a study of radiotherapy plus CTLA-4 blockade in lung cancer. Study as a whole: Objective response was observed in around a sixth of patients, and disease control in approximately 30%.

Findings of the study overall: Interferon-beta, together with early blood T cell clone dynamics, reportedly best predicted response. Tumor-derived TCR clones expanded in blood after radiotherapy plus ipilimumab.

Regarding this clone: Its antigen is unknown.

The method was immunoSEQ multiplex PCR; TCRdb's version includes in-frame clones alone and lacks a portion of them. This sample has 90,000 or so clones, with around 82% found just once. Focal radiation plus CTLA-4 blockade with ipilimumab was given to patients with chemo-refractory metastatic non-small-cell lung cancer. Germline CDR1 and CDR2: PRHDT and FYEKMQ (reference sequence). The CDR3 has 16 residues. V dropped 2 bases and J dropped 2; count of bases not matched to a gene: 7. Specimen: peripheral blood, collected from a patient treated with radiotherapy plus ipilimumab. This chain uses TRBV13 with TRBJ2-3; 7 bases map to TRBD1. This sequence was found in a human donor with non-small cell lung cancer who had stable disease on radiotherapy plus ipilimumab. CDR3 DNA sequence: TGTGCCAGCAGCTTATCTCCACAGGGGATCACAGATACGCAGTATTTT. It specifies CASSLSPQGITDTQYF.